A single sample gave rise to the 3 T cell receptor beta chains below, sequenced in a study of T cells in Graves' hyperthyroidism and ophthalmopathy. Amplification of TCR beta CDR3 regions used RNA as the template. Researchers ran a first-round RT-PCR on the TCR CDR3 using the HTBI primer set. Using its own MiXCR run on the multiplex PCR reads, TCRdb lists one record per CDR3 protein. The sample holds about 500,000 distinct CDR3 sequences, over 15% seen once. The sequencing sample was made of blood. Receptor source: a young woman with Graves' hyperthyroidism.

This clonotype was detected many times. One junction end does not reproduce the germline sequence, and a read error may be involved. The J gene is TRBJ2-3, the V gene TRBV24-1; D may be TRBD2 (6 bases). The CDR3 contains 16 residues. From germline, CDR1 is KGHDR and CDR2 SFDVKD. The CDR3 region has the DNA TGTGCCACCAGGGATTGGGGAGCGGGCGGGACAGATACGCAGTATTTT. Protein product: CATRDWGAGGTDTQYF.

This clonotype occurred a few times. The conserved closing phenylalanine or tryptophan is absent in this CDR3, likely reflecting a read error. CDR3 coding DNA: TGTGCCAGCAGAAGGACAGGGAGGGATGGCTACACCCTC. It encodes CASRRTGRDGYTL. The V gene is TRBV12-3 or TRBV12-4, the J gene TRBJ1-2, with TRBD1 matching 8 bases. The V gene end was trimmed by 6 bases and the J gene end by 6 bases; junction bases not matched to a gene: 6. The CDR3 is made up of 13 amino acids.

This clonotype has at least ten counts. The chain joins TRBV28 to TRBJ1-5; 7 positions agree with TRBD1. CDR3 length: 15 amino acids. With V trimmed by 5 bases and J by 5 bases, 9 bases remained unmatched. Germline assignment: CDR1 MDHEN and CDR2 SYDVKM. DNA of the CDR3: TGTGCCAGCAGTACCATCCGACAGGGCGATCAGCCCCAGCATTTT. Translation: CASSTIRQGDQPQHF.